This T cell receptor (beta chain) was recorded in a study of human T cells and chemical hapten exposure (dated by TCRdb to the early 2020s). Study-wide context: For sensitization, 2% DPC in acetone was applied to a roughly 2 cm by roughly 2 cm area of upper inner arm skin. Weekly therapeutic DPC doses were additionally applied to the scalp of patients throughout the roughly 25-week study period. In alopecia patients, the study followed how the peripheral blood TCR repertoire changed in vivo over primary and secondary sensitization to diphenylcyclopropenone (DPC), a hapten. Patient blood was sampled pre-sensitization (week 0) and at 2, 6 and about 24 weeks after DPC sensitization. Patch testing on the upper back used Finn chambers containing 0.01% DPC, with scoring done after 6 days according to International Contact Dermatitis Research Group standards. Libraries were combined into a pool for sequencing, and differences in TCR yield between samples came mainly from small differences in library volumes within the pool. For TCR sequencing, blood came from 25 to 35 alopecia patients at anywhere from one to four time points (pre-sensitization, 2, 6 and 24 weeks). Alopecia areata with under or over 50% scalp involvement, alopecia totalis and alopecia universalis were represented in the patient cohort, which was mostly female. Points the paper makes about the study in general: Alopecia, a presumed autoimmune disease, was present in all patients, so the immune response of the patients might differ from that of healthy individuals. DPC sensitization did not change how many TCRs were above 1 in 1000 frequency, and no evidence was found of alterations in global repertoire structure. The number of PT1 expanded TCRs positively correlated with patch test score, significant at thresholds 8, 16 and 32 but not 4. Repeated subsampling changed both the strength of the expansion versus patch-test correlation and the threshold at which that correlation became significant. Compared with pre-sensitization or healthy control sets, expanded TCRs formed significantly more large CDR3 similarity clusters, which is consistent with antigen-driven responses.

The time point tag for this specimen amounts to: pre-sensitization, week 0. In light of the paper, this sample's treatment or condition label describes: therapeutic diphenylcyclopropenone sensitization with weekly scalp DPC. At each patch-test visit, blood was drawn before the patch test was applied. Patients were considered eligible if aged 18 to 70, diagnosed with alopecia and deemed suitable for DPC therapy, and patients were excluded if pregnant. Total RNA was extracted from unfractionated whole blood collected in Tempus Blood RNA tubes. Receptor libraries were prepared by RACE. TCRdb lists the instrument as NextSeq 500. Library preparation attached unique molecular identifiers to individual cDNA molecules for quantitative, reproducible TCR counting. Each blood RNA sample was used to sequence both TCR alpha and TCR beta chains. The original methods were these. A median of approximately 96,000 TCRs per sample was observed, with a range of about 20,000 to 750,000. V, J and CDR3 annotation of the TCR reads was carried out using the Decombinator software suite. For the PS versus PT1 abundance plots, all samples were subsampled to the same number of TCRs (28,000). Expanded TCRs were defined as absent before sensitization and observed at least eight times at the 2-week time point. TCRdb ran its own pipeline on the public reads, namely fastp trimming at Q25 and MiXCR clone calling, and kept in-frame beta chains. Entries are consolidated by CDR3 protein sequence, retaining the most common genes and DNA. V and J calls and clone size were set by TCRdb, not the authors. In all, the sample holds 85,000 to 90,000 distinct CDR3 sequences, and about 8.9% of those were seen once. The top ten constitute more than 3% of the sample.

On this clonotype itself: Its antigen target is currently unknown. Base qualities are not recorded, but no much larger clone differs from it by a single base.

As encoded in the germline V gene (reference sequence), CDR1 is GTSNPN while CDR2 is SVGIG. Trimming at the junction amounts to 2 bases on V and 9 bases on J, and the germline ends lie 10 bases apart. The CDR3, from cysteine to phenylalanine, totals 11 residues. Kept here is only the CDR3 DNA, which spans 33 bases and is read in frame from base 1. This clonotype was sampled from a woman aged 40 to 55 with alopecia areata. Some clones in this sample may be carry-over from other donors' samples. The sequences come from whole blood, collected in connection with sensitization to the hapten diphenylcyclopropenone (DPC). The V and J genes are TRBV30 and TRBJ1-2; the D gene is unclear. The DNA reads as follows: TGTGCCTGGAGTCTAAAACGGAGCTACACCTTC. Translated, it gives CAWSLKRSYTF. Outside the CDR3, residues come from the reference TRBV30 and TRBJ1-2 proteins, so the full variable domain is: SQTIHQWPATLVQPVGSPLSLECTVEGTSNPNLYWYRQAAGRGLQLLFYSVGIGQISSEVPQNLSASRPQDRQFILSSKKLLLSDSGFYLCAWSLKRSYTFGSGTRLTVV.